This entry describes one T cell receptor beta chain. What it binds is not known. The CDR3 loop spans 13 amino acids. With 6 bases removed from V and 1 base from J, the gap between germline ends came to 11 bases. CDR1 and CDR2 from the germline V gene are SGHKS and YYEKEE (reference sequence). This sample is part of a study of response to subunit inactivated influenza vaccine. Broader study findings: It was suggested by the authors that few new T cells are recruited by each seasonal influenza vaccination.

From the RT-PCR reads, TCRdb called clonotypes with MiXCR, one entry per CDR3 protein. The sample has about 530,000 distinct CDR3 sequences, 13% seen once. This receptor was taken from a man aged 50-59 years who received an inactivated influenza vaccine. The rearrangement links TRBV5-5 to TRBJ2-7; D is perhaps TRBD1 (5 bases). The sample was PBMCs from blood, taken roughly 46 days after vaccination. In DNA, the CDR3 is TGTGCCAGCAACCCCAGGGAATCCTACGAGCAGTACTTC. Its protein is CASNPRESYEQYF.